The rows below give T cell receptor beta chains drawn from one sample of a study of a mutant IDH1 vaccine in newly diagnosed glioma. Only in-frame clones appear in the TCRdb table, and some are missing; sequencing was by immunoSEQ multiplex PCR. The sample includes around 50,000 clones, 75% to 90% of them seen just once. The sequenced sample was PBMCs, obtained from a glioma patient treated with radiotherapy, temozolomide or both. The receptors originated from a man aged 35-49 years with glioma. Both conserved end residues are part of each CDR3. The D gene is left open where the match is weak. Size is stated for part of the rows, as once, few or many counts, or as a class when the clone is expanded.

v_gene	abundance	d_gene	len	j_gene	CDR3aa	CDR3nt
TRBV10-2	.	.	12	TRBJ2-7	CASKGLSYEQYF	TGCGCCAGCAAAGGGCTCTCCTACGAGCAGTACTTC
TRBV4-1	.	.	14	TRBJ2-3	CASSPSGDSDTQYF	TGCGCCAGCAGCCCAAGCGGAGATTCAGATACGCAGTATTTT
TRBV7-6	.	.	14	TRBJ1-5	CASSLGSGRQPQHF	TGTGCCAGCAGCTTAGGGTCAGGGAGGCAGCCCCAGCATTTT
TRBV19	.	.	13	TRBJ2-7	CASSKLGAGEQYF	TGTGCCAGTAGCAAGTTAGGGGCGGGCGAGCAGTACTTC
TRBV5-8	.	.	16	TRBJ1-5	CASSLGRGNSNQPQHF	TGTGCCAGCAGCTTGGGTAGAGGGAACAGCAATCAGCCCCAGCATTTT
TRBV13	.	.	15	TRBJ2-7	CASSWTEQLAYEQYF	TGTGCCAGCAGCTGGACAGAACAGTTAGCCTACGAGCAGTACTTC
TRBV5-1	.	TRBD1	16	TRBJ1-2	CASSATGTGVDYGYTF	TGCGCCAGCAGCGCAACCGGGACAGGGGTTGACTATGGCTACACCTTC
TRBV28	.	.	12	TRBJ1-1	CASSLVPGPAFF	TGTGCCAGCAGTCTGGTCCCCGGACCCGCTTTCTTT
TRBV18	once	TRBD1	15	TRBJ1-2	CASSPIPQGDYGYTF	TGTGCCAGCTCACCAATTCCCCAGGGGGACTATGGCTACACCTTC
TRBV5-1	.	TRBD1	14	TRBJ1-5	CASSVGTGGQPQHF	TGCGCCAGCAGCGTCGGGACAGGGGGTCAGCCCCAGCATTTT
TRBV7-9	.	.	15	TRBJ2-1	CASSLAEVGYNEQFF	TGTGCCAGCAGCTTAGCGGAGGTCGGGTACAATGAGCAGTTCTTC
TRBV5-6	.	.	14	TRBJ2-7	CASKRLGPVYEQYF	TGTGCCAGCAAACGCCTGGGGCCAGTGTACGAGCAGTACTTC
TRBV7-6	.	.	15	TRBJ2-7	CASSFRSGSHYEQYF	TGTGCCAGCAGCTTCAGGTCGGGGTCACACTACGAGCAGTACTTC
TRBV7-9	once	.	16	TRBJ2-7	CASSPRRASEGYEQYF	TGTGCCAGCAGCCCCCGCCGGGCTAGCGAGGGCTACGAGCAGTACTTC
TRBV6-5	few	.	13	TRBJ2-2	CASSYRGTGELFF	TGTGCCAGCAGTTACCGGGGCACCGGGGAGCTGTTTTTT
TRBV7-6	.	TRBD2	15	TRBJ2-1	CASKDLAGASNEQFF	TGTGCCAGCAAGGACCTAGCGGGAGCGTCCAATGAGCAGTTCTTC
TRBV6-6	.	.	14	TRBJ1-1	CASGTDSMNTEAFF	TGTGCCAGCGGAACGGACAGCATGAACACTGAAGCTTTCTTT
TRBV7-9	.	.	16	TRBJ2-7	CASSSQAALSSYEQYF	TGTGCCAGCAGCAGTCAAGCGGCCCTTAGCTCCTACGAGCAGTACTTC
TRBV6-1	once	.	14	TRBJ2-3	CASSADWMGDTQYF	TGTGCCAGCAGTGCGGACTGGATGGGCGATACGCAGTATTTT
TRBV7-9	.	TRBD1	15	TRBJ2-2	CAGLLTGQNTGELFF	TGTGCCGGTCTACTGACAGGGCAGAACACCGGGGAGCTGTTTTTT
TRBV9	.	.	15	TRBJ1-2	CASSVGAGSNYGYTF	TGTGCCAGCAGCGTAGGCGCCGGTTCCAACTATGGCTACACCTTC
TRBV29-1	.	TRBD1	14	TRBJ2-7	CSVIQTGGVGEQYF	TGCAGCGTTATACAGACAGGGGGGGTAGGCGAGCAGTACTTC
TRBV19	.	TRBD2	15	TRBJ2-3	CASNFRGRLADTQYF	TGTGCCAGTAATTTTCGCGGGAGATTGGCAGATACGCAGTATTTT
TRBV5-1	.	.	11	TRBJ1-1	CASSRETEAFF	TGCGCCAGCAGTAGGGAGACTGAAGCTTTCTTT
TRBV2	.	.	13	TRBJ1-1	CASSAQFDTEAFF	TGTGCCAGCAGTGCCCAGTTCGACACTGAAGCTTTCTTT
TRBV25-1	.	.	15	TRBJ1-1	CASSEPGGAGTEAFF	TGTGCCAGCAGTGAACCGGGGGGTGCAGGGACGGAAGCTTTCTTT
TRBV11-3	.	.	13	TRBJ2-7	CASSLQSVGEQYF	TGTGCCAGCAGCTTACAATCGGTTGGCGAGCAGTACTTC
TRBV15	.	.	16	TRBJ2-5	CATSRTKGIGEETQYF	TGTGCCACCAGCAGGACGAAGGGGATAGGGGAGGAGACCCAGTACTTC
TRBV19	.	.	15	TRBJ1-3	CASSNGLTRGNTIYF	TGTGCCAGTAGTAACGGACTGACACGAGGAAACACCATATATTTT
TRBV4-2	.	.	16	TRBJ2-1	CASSRKPETGSREQFF	TGTGCCAGCAGCCGAAAGCCGGAGACTGGCTCAAGGGAGCAGTTCTTC
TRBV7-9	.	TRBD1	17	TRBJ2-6	CASRLDRGQSGANVLTF	TGTGCCAGCAGACTGGACAGGGGTCAATCTGGGGCCAACGTCCTGACTTTC
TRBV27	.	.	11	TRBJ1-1	CATIYGTEAFF	TGTGCCACCATTTATGGGACTGAAGCTTTCTTT
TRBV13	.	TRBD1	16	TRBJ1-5	CASSLRSGGFIQPQHF	TGTGCCAGCAGCTTACGGTCAGGGGGCTTCATTCAGCCCCAGCATTTT
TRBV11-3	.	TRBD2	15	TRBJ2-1	CASRGAGEGGNEQFF	TGTGCCAGCAGGGGAGCGGGAGAGGGGGGCAATGAGCAGTTCTTC
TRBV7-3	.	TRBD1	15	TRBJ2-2	CASSLGTGIPGELFF	TGTGCCAGCAGCTTAGGGACAGGGATTCCCGGGGAGCTGTTTTTT
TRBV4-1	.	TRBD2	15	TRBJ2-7	CASSPGTSGRAEQYF	TGCGCCAGCAGCCCTGGGACTAGCGGGCGCGCCGAGCAGTACTTC
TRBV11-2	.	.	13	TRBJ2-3	CASRGIYTDTQYF	TGTGCCAGCAGGGGAATATACACAGATACGCAGTATTTT
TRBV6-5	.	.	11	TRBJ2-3	CASREGDTQYF	TGTGCCAGCCGAGAGGGAGATACGCAGTATTTT
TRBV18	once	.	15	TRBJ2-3	CASSPADIKLGTQYF	TGTGCCAGCTCACCGGCAGACATTAAATTGGGTACGCAGTATTTT
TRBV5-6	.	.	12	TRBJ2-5	CATAGGQETQYF	TGTGCCACTGCAGGCGGACAAGAGACCCAGTACTTC
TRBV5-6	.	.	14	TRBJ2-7	CASSPRAHSPEQYF	TGTGCCAGCAGCCCCCGGGCCCACTCCCCCGAGCAGTACTTC
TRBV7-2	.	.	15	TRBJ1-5	CASSLGGISNQPQHF	TGTGCCAGCAGCTTAGGAGGGATTAGCAATCAGCCCCAGCATTTT
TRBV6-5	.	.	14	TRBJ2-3	CASQPGLDTDTQYF	TGTGCCAGCCAACCGGGACTGGACACAGATACGCAGTATTTT
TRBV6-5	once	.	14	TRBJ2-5	CASSYVQGLATQYF	TGTGCCAGCAGTTACGTCCAGGGCTTAGCGACCCAGTACTTC
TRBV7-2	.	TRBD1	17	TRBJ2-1	CASSLADRGRRGNEQFF	TGTGCCAGCAGCTTAGCGGACAGGGGGCGGAGAGGCAATGAGCAGTTCTTC
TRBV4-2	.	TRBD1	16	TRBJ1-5	CASSRDAGTGNQPQHF	TGTGCCAGCAGCCGGGACGCCGGGACAGGGAACCAGCCCCAGCATTTT
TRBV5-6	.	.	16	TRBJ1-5	CASSTKRGAGNQPQHF	TGTGCCAGCAGCACCAAAAGGGGGGCGGGCAATCAGCCCCAGCATTTT
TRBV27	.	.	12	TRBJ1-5	CASQTGDQPQHF	TGTGCCAGCCAAACAGGAGATCAGCCCCAGCATTTT
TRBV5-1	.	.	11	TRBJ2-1	CASSLGSEQFF	TGCGCCAGCAGCTTGGGATCTGAGCAGTTCTTC
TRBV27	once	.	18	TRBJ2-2	CASSLLAGGATNTGELFF	TGTGCCAGCAGTTTACTGGCTGGTGGCGCGACGAACACCGGGGAGCTGTTTTTT
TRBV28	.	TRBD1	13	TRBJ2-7	CASSGTGGLEQYF	TGTGCCAGCAGCGGGACAGGGGGCCTCGAGCAGTACTTC
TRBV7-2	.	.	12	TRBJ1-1	CASSTLNTEAFF	TGTGCCAGCAGCACCTTGAACACTGAAGCTTTCTTT
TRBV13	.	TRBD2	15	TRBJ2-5	CASSLGLAGGETQYF	TGTGCCAGCAGCTTGGGACTAGCGGGGGGAGAGACCCAGTACTTC